This is a list of T cell receptor beta chains from one sample in a study of a mutant IDH1 vaccine in newly diagnosed glioma. Their target antigens are unknown. Assay: immunoSEQ multiplex PCR; the TCRdb copy retains only in-frame clones and omits some. Here the sample spans roughly 28,000 clones, around 89% being singletons. The specimen was PBMCs, collected from a glioma patient whose treatment included an IDH1 peptide vaccine. The source of these receptors is a man between 18 and 29 years old with glioma. The CDR3 runs from the conserved cysteine through the conserved F or W. A D gene is named only where the DNA matches it firmly. Size tells how often a clone was seen (once, few, many) or the class of an expanded clone, and some rows leave it out.

clone size,V gene,D gene,J gene,CDR3 protein,CDR3 DNA
-,TRBV5-1,-,TRBJ2-6,CASSPDSSGANVLTF,TGCGCCAGCAGCCCAGACAGCTCTGGGGCCAACGTCCTGACTTTC
-,TRBV6-1,TRBD1,TRBJ2-5,CASSEDQGVRETQYF,TGTGCCAGCAGTGAAGATCAGGGGGTGAGGGAGACCCAGTACTTC
-,TRBV2,TRBD2,TRBJ2-4,CASSSSGSVVKNIQYF,TGTGCCAGCAGCTCTAGCGGGAGTGTTGTCAAAAACATTCAGTACTTC
-,TRBV4-2,TRBD1,TRBJ1-1,CASSHKTGVGDTEAFF,TGTGCCAGCAGCCACAAGACAGGGGTTGGGGACACTGAAGCTTTCTTT
medium-sized,TRBV10-1,-,TRBJ2-6,CASRDNSGANVLTF,TGCGCCAGCAGAGACAACTCTGGGGCCAACGTCCTGACTTTC
-,TRBV5-6,-,TRBJ2-5,CASSLGRAGTQYF,TGTGCCAGCAGCTTGGGCAGGGCGGGGACCCAGTACTTC
-,TRBV10-1,-,TRBJ2-3,CASAEDMTDTQYF,TGCGCCAGCGCGGAGGACATGACAGATACGCAGTATTTT
-,TRBV5-6,-,TRBJ1-2,CASSQEGIYGYTF,TGTGCCAGCAGCCAGGAGGGTATCTATGGCTACACCTTC
few,TRBV19,TRBD1,TRBJ1-4,CASTGQGQRQLFF,TGTGCCAGTACCGGACAGGGACAGAGGCAACTGTTTTTT
-,TRBV28,TRBD1,TRBJ1-1,CAAGTGSVSTEAFF,TGTGCGGCCGGGACAGGCTCCGTGAGCACTGAAGCTTTCTTT
-,TRBV4-2,TRBD2,TRBJ2-7,CASSHGAGGPYEQYF,TGTGCCAGCAGCCATGGGGCGGGAGGGCCCTACGAGCAGTACTTC
-,TRBV29-1,TRBD1,TRBJ2-7,CSVERTGSGEQYF,TGCAGCGTTGAGCGGACAGGGTCTGGCGAGCAGTACTTC
-,TRBV29-1,-,TRBJ1-4,CSAVLLDRWNEKLFF,TGCAGCGCCGTCCTCCTGGACAGATGGAATGAAAAACTGTTTTTT
-,TRBV29-1,-,TRBJ1-1,CSVNGGRGTEAFF,TGCAGCGTTAATGGGGGAAGAGGAACTGAAGCTTTCTTT
-,TRBV29-1,-,TRBJ1-2,CSVVDSGRGDGYTF,TGCAGCGTTGTGGATTCGGGCAGGGGAGATGGCTACACCTTC